This T cell receptor beta chain was identified in a study of T cell responses to AZD1222 COVID-19 vaccine. At the level of the study: Pooling was applied to second doses at about 4 or about 12 weeks.

Study results and caveats: Clonal diversity may have been underestimated, and the donors were mostly white British, with more females than males.

Regarding this clone: Its antigen is unknown.

Profiling relied on immunoSEQ multiplex PCR, and the TCRdb table lists in-frame clones only, not all of them. This sample yields roughly 180,000 clones, of which approximately 92% are seen a single time; 6% to 8% belongs to the top ten. The CDR3 is 13 residues long. The germline V gene encodes CDR1 SGHRS and CDR2 YFSETQ. V was pared by 4 bases and J by 8 bases, with 6 bases of the junction left unmatched. This clonotype was obtained from an adult in good health. The chain combines TRBV5-1 with TRBJ2-1, with 7 bases matching TRBD1. The sequenced sample was peripheral blood, obtained on day 0 of AZD1222 vaccination. As DNA, the CDR3 is TGCGCCAGCAGCCCCGACAGGGTGGATGAGCAGTTCTTC. Translating it yields CASSPDRVDEQFF.